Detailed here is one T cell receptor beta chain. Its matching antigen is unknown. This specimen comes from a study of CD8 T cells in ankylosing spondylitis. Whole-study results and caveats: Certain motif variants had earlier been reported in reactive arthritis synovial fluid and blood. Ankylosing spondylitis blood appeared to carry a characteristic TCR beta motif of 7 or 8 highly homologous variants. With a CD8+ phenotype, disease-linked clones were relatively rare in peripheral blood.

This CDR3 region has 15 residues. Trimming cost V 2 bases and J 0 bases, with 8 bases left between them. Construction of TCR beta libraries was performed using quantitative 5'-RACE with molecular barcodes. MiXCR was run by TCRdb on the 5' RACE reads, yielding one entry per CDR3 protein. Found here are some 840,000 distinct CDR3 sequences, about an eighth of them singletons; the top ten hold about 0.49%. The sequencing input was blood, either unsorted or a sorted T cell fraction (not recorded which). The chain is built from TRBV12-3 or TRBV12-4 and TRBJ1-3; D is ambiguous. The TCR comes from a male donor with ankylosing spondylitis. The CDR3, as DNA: TGTGCCAGCAGTTTAATCCGGGACTCTGGAAACACCATATATTTT. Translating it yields CASSLIRDSGNTIYF.